These 2 T cell receptor beta chains originate from one sample sequenced in a study of radiation and T cells in renal cell carcinoma (dated by TCRdb to 2018 to 2021). Libraries were constructed by the immunoSEQ multiplex PCR assay. TCRdb's version of the immuneACCESS table is confined to in-frame rearrangements and falls short of the full clone set. An unresolved V gene accounts for under half of the shortfall where checked; the remainder is of unknown origin. The sample table shows some 150,000 clones, and 87% are seen once. Together, the top ten hold over 10% of the sample. Sample time point, as interpreted from the label and publication: blood 2 weeks post-SBRT. The treatment or condition label corresponds to: 15 Gy SBRT to primary tumor, nephrectomy 4 weeks later. The sequencing used blood, collected from a patient whose treatment included radiotherapy and nephrectomy. The receptors were gathered from a woman aged 45-65 years with renal cell carcinoma.

About this clone: Different DNA sequences within this sample yield the same CDR3. The V call is TRBV5-4, the J call TRBJ2-3; no firm D call. Trimming shortened V by 0 bases and J by 5 bases, and 1 base separated the two germline ends. CDR1 and CDR2 (germline): SGHNT, YYREEE (reference sequence). This CDR3 is built from 11 residues. In DNA, the CDR3 is TGTGCCAGCAGCTTGGGAGATACGCAGTATTTT. Protein: CASSLGDTQYF. Looking up the rest from reference TRBV5-4 and TRBJ2-3 gives the full variable domain: ETGVTQSPTHLIKTRGQQVTLRCSSQSGHNTVSWYQQALGQGPQFIFQYYREEENGRGNFPPRFSGLQFPNYSSELNVNALELDDSALYLCASSLGDTQYFGPGTRLTVL.

Concerning this clone itself: A junction boundary mismatches the germline segment, possibly from a read error. CDR3 in amino acids: CASSLDRTDTQYF. The CDR3 DNA is TGTGCTAGCAGCTTAGACCGCACAGATACGCAGTATTTT. This chain connects TRBV7-7 to TRBJ2-3; D is unclear. The CDR3 is made up of 13 amino acids. Germline CDR1 and CDR2: SSHAT and FNYEAQ (reference sequence).